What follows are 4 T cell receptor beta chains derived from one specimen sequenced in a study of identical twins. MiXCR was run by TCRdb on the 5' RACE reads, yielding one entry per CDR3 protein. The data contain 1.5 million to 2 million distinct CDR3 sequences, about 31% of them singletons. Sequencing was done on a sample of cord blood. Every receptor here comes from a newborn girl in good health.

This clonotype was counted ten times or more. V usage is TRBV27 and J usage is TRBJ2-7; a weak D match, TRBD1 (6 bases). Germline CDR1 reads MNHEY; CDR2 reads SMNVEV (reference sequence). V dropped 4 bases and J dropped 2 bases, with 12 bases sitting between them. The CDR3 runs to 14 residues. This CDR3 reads CASSSQDRAYEQYF. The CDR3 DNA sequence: TGTGCCAGCAGTTCACAGGACAGAGCCTACGAGCAGTACTTC.

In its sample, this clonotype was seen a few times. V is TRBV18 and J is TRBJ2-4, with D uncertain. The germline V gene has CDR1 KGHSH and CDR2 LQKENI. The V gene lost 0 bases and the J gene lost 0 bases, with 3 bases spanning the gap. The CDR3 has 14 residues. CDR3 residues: CASSPPTAKNIQYF. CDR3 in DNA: TGTGCCAGCTCACCACCGACAGCCAAAAACATTCAGTACTTC. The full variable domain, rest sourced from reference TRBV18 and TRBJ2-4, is NAGVMQNPRHLVRRRGQEARLRCSPMKGHSHVYWYRQLPEEGLKFMVYLQKENIIDESGMPKERFSAEFPKEGPSILRIQQVVRGDSAAYFCASSPPTAKNIQYFGAGTRLSVL.

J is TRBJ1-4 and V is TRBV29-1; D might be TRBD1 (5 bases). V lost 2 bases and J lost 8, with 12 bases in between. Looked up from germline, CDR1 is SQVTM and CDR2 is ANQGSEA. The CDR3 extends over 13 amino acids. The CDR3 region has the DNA TGCAGCGTTGAACGCAGGGTAGGGGAAAAACTGTTTTTT. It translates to CSVERRVGEKLFF.

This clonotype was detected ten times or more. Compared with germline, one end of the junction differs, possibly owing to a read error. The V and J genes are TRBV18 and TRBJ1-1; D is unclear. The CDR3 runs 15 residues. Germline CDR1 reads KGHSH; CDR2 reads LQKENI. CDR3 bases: TGCGCCAGCAGCCCCCGGACGGGGATGAACACTGAAGCTTTCTTT. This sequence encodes CASSPRTGMNTEAFF.